This TCR beta chain was retrieved from a study of persistence of HIV-infected CD4 T cells. The CDR3 extends over 14 amino acids. Overall study findings and caveats: Degenerate expanded CDR3beta sequences were enriched among CMV- and Gag-responding cells.

The sample holds one count of this clone. Antigen unknown. The libraries were made with immunoSEQ version 4 in survey mode. Generated by immunoSEQ multiplex PCR, the TCRdb table keeps only in-frame clones and is missing some. The sample holds 40,000 to 45,000 clones; approximately 90% are singletons and the top ten take about 2%. Nonspecific anti-CD3/anti-CD28 bead stimulation represents the broad CD4+ T cell repertoire. Sorting of responding CD4+ T cells relied on upregulated CD40 ligand together with CD69. The sequence derives from an adult man with HIV who was CMV-seropositive. The specimen comprised CD4+ T cells sorted from PBMCs after approximately 19-hour stimulation, sampled from a patient who received antiretroviral therapy. V and J are TRBV21-1 and TRBJ2-7. TRBV21-1 is reported as a pseudogene. Here the CDR3 reads CASSKQAASYEQYF. CDR3 nucleotide sequence: TGTGCCAGCAGCAAACAAGCAGCCTCCTACGAGCAGTACTTC.